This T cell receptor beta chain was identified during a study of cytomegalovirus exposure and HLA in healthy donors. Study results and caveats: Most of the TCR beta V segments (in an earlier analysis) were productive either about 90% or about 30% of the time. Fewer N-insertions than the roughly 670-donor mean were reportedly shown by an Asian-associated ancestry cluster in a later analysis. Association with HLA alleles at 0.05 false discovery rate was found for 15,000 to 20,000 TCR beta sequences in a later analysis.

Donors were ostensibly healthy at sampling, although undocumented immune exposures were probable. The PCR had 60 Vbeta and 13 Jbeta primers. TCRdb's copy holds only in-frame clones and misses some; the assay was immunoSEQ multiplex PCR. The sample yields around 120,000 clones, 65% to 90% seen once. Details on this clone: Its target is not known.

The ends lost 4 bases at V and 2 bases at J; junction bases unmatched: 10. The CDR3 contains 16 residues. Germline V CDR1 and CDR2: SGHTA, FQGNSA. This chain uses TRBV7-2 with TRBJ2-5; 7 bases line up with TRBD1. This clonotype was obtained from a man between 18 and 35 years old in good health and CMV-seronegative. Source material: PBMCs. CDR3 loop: CASSSADPGQQETQYF. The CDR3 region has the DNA TGTGCCAGCAGCTCAGCCGATCCGGGACAGCAAGAGACCCAGTACTTC.